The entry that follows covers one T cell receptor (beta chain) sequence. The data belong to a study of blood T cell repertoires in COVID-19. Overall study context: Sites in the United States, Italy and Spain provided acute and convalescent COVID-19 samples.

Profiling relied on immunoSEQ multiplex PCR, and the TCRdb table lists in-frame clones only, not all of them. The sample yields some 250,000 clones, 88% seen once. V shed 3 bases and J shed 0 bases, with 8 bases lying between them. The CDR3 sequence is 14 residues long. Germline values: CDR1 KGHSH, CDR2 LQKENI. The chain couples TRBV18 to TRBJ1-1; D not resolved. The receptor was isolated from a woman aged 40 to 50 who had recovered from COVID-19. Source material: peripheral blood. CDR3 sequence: CASSPTGMNTEAFF. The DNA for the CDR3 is TGTGCCAGCTCACCGACGGGAATGAACACTGAAGCTTTCTTT.